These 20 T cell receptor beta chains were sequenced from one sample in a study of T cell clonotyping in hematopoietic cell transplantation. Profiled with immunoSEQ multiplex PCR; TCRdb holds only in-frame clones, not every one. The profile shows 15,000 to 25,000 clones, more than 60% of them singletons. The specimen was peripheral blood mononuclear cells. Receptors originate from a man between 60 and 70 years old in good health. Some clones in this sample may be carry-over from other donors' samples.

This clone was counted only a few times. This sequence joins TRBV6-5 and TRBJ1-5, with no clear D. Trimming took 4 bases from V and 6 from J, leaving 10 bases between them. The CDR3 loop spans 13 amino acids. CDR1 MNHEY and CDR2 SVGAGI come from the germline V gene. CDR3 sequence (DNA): TGTGCCAGCAGTTCGGCTTCGGCTCAGCCCCAGCATTTT. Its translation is CASSSASAQPQHF.

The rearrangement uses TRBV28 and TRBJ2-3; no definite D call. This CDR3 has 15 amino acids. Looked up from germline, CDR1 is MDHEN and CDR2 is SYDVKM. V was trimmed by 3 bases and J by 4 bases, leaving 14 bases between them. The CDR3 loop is CASSFDPSRADTQYF. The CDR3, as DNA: TGTGCCAGCAGTTTTGACCCCTCACGAGCAGATACGCAGTATTTT.

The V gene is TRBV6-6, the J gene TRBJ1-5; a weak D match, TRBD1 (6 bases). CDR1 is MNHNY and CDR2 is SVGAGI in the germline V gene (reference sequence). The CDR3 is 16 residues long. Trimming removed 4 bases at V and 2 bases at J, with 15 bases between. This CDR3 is CASSSLWGRGNQPQHF. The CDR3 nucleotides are TGTGCCAGCAGTTCTCTCTGGGGGCGCGGCAATCAGCCCCAGCATTTT.

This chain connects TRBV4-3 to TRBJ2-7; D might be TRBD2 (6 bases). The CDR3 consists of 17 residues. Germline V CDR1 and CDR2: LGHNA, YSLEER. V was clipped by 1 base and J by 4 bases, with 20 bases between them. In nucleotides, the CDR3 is TGCGCCAGCAGCCAAGGAGGAGGGAGTACCGCCGGGTACGAGCAGTACTTC. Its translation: CASSQGGGSTAGYEQYF.

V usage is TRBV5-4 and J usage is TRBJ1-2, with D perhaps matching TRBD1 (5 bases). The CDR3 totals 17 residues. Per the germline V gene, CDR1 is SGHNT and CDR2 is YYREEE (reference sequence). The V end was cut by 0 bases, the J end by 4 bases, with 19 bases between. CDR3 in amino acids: CASSLGGRTIIIYGYTF. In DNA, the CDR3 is TGTGCCAGCAGCTTGGGGGGCCGCACCATTATAATCTATGGCTACACCTTC.

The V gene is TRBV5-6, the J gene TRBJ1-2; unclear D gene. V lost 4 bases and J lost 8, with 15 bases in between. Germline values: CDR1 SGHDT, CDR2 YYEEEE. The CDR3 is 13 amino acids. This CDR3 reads CASSLGNSGGYTF. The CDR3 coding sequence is TGTGCCAGCAGCCTAGGGAATTCTGGAGGCTACACCTTC.

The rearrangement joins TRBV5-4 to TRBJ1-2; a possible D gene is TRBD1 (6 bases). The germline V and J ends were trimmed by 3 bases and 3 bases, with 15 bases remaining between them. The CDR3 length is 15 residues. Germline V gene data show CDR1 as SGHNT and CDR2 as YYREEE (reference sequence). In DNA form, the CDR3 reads TGTGCCAGCAGCTCCTCGGGGGGCTGGTACTATGGCTACACCTTC. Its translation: CASSSSGGWYYGYTF.

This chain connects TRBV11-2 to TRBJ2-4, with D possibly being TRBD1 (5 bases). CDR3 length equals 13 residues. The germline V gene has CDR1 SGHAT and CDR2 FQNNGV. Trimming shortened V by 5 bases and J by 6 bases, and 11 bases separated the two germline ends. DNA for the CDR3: TGTGCCAGCAGCCGACTGACAGCAAACATTCAGTACTTC. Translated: CASSRLTANIQYF.

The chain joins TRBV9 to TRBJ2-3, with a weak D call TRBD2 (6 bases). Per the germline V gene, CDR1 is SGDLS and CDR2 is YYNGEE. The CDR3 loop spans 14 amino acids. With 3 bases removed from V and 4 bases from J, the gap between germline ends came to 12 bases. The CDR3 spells CASSGLTSADTQYF. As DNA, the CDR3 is TGTGCCAGCAGCGGCCTGACTAGTGCAGATACGCAGTATTTT.

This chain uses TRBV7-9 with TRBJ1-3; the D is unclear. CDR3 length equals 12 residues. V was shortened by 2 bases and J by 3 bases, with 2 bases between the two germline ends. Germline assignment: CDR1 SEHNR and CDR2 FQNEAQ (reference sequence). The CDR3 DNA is TGTGCCAGCAGCTTAAGTGGAAACACCATATATTTT. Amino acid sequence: CASSLSGNTIYF.

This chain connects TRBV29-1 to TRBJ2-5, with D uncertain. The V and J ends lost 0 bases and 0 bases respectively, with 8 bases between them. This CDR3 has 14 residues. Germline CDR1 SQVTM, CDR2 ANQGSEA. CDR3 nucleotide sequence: TGCAGCGTTGAAGATCGGGCAGACCAAGAGACCCAGTACTTC. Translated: CSVEDRADQETQYF.

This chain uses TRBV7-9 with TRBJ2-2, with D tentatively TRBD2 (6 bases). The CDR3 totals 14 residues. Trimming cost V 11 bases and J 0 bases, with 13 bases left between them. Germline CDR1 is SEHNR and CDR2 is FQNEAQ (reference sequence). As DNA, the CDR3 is TGTGCCGTGGGGGGAGGAGCGAACACCGGGGAGCTGTTTTTT. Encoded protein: CAVGGGANTGELFF.

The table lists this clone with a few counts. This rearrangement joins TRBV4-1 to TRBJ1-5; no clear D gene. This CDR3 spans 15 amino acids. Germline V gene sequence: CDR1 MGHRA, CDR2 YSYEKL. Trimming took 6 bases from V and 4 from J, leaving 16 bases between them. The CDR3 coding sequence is TGCGCCAGCAGGGTAAGACATGGACCAAATCAGCCCCAGCATTTT. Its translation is CASRVRHGPNQPQHF.

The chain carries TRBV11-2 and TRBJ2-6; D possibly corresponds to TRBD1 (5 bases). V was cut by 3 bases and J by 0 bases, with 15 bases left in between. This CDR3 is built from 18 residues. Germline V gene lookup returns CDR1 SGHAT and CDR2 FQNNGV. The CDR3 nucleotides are TGTGCCAGCAGCTTCCGGACACTTTCTCACTCTGGGGCCAACGTCCTGACTTTC. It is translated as CASSFRTLSHSGANVLTF.

CDR3 residues: CASSYTSGTDGQETQYF. The DNA for the CDR3 is TGTGCCAGCTCATATACTAGCGGGACGGATGGACAAGAGACCCAGTACTTC. V is TRBV18 and J is TRBJ2-5; 10 bases fit TRBD2. Germline CDR1 KGHSH, CDR2 LQKENI. The CDR3 runs to 17 residues. J was trimmed by 2 bases and V by 5 bases; bases with no gene match: 11.

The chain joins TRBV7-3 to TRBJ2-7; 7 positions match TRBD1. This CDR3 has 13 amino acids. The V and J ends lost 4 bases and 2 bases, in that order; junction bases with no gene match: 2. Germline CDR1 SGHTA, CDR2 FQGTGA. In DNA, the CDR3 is TGTGCCAGCAGCTCAACAGGGGCCTACGAGCAGTACTTC. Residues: CASSSTGAYEQYF.

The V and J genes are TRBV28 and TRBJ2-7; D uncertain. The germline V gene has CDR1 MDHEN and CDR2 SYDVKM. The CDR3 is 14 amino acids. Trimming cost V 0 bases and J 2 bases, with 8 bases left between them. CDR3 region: CASSLWQVPYEQYF. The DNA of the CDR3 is TGTGCCAGCAGTTTATGGCAGGTACCCTACGAGCAGTACTTC. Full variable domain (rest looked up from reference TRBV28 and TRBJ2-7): DVKVTQSSRYLVKRTGEKVFLECVQDMDHENMFWYRQDPGLGLRLIYFSYDVKMKEKGDIPEGYSVSREKKERFSLILESASTNQTSMYLCASSLWQVPYEQYFGPGTRLTVT.

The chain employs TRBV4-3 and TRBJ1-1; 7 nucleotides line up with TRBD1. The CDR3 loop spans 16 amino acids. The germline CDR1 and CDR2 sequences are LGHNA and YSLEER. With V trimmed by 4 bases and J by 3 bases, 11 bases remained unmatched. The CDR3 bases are TGCGCCAGCAGCCTCAGATCAGGGGGAGACGACACTGAAGCTTTCTTT. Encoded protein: CASSLRSGGDDTEAFF.

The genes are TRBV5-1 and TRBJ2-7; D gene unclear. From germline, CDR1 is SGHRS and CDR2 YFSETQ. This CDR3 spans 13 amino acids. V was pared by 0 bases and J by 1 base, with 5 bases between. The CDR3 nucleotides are TGCGCCAGCAGCTTGGTAGTATCCTACGAGCAGTACTTC. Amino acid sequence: CASSLVVSYEQYF.

CDR3 DNA sequence: TGTGCCAGCAGCCCGGGACAGGGGGCAAGAAATCAGCCCCAGCATTTT. This gives the protein CASSPGQGARNQPQHF. The chain is built from TRBV7-2 and TRBJ1-5; 12 bases are shared with TRBD1. J lost 4 bases, V lost 5 bases, and 6 bases had no gene match. CDR1 and CDR2 (germline): SGHTA, FQGNSA. The CDR3 totals 16 residues.